These 4 T cell receptor beta chains share one sample of origin, sequenced in a study of OX40 agonist ivuxolimab in advanced cancers. The data were produced by immunoSEQ multiplex PCR, yet TCRdb's version contains in-frame clones alone and is incomplete. The sample carries tens of thousands of clones, 85% to 90% recorded once. Specimen: CD4+ or CD8+ T cells sorted from blood, collected in a trial of the OX40 agonist ivuxolimab. These receptors were taken from an adult with an advanced solid tumor such as melanoma, head and neck, liver or kidney cancer.

The CDR3 spells CASSEVRWDRFSGTGGTIYF. The CDR3 bases are TGTGCCAGCAGTGAAGTGAGGTGGGACAGGTTCTCTGGAACCGGGGGCACCATATATTTT. V is TRBV6-1 and J is TRBJ1-3; 8 positions agree with TRBD1. The CDR3 totals 20 residues. Germline V lookup: CDR1 MNHNS, CDR2 SASEGT. Trimming removed 1 base from V and 9 bases from J; junction bases left unmatched: 23.

The chain recombines TRBV5-5 with TRBJ2-1, with 7 nucleotides matching TRBD1. Germline trimming cut 4 bases from V and 4 bases from J; bases unmatched to any gene: 5. The CDR3 has 14 amino acids. Germline V gene data show CDR1 as SGHKS and CDR2 as YYEKEE (reference sequence). CDR3 DNA sequence: TGTGCCAGCAGCGCAGGACAGGTGTACAATGAGCAGTTCTTC. The encoded protein is CASSAGQVYNEQFF.

CDR3 nucleotide sequence: TGTGCCAGCAGCCGTAAGGCTGGGGGGGACAAAGGTTGGGAGCAGTACTTC. It translates to CASSRKAGGDKGWEQYF. The chain employs TRBV21-1 and TRBJ2-7; the table's D call of TRBD2 was not tested on the DNA. TRBV21-1 counts as a pseudogene. The CDR3 runs 17 residues.

The V call is TRBV27, the J call TRBJ1-4, with D uncertain. V lost 5 bases and J 5 bases, leaving 6 bases between the germline ends. CDR1 MNHEY and CDR2 SMNVEV come from the germline V gene (reference sequence). This CDR3 is built from 12 residues. This CDR3 reads CASSRPNEKLFF. CDR3 in DNA: TGTGCCAGCAGTCGTCCCAATGAAAAACTGTTTTTT.